This T cell receptor beta chain emerged from a study of T cell repertoires in cytomegalovirus infection (dated by TCRdb to between 2018 and 2020). Notes on the research overall: Peptide stimulations targeted recently identified HLA-C-restricted CMV epitopes, whose presentation resists viral immunomodulation, together with well-studied HLA-B-restricted epitopes. Because public TCR beta signatures pointed to carriage of CMV infection together with the matching HLA type, the HLA type of each donor mattered for the analysis. Study-level results and caveats: In the ex vivo response, HLA-C-restricted CMV-specific TCR beta clonotypes were dominant, and in two of eight donors the single most frequent clonotype came from this HLA-C-restricted group. Carriers of CMV infection plus the relevant HLA type were discriminated by the cumulative frequency of public TCR beta family members in the study cohort and in an independent approximately 350-donor cohort.

Read against the paper, the sample's treatment or condition label means: in vitro stimulation with specific CMV peptide epitopes to enrich CMV-specific T cells. These reads were obtained on an Illumina HiSeq 1500. TCRdb reanalyzed the raw reads on its own, using fastp at Q25 for trimming and MiXCR for clone calling, and kept in-frame beta chains. Under each unique CDR3 protein, matching rows form one entry showing the most common genes and DNA. The sample contains about 570,000 distinct CDR3 sequences, approximately 40% of them found a single time. Of the sample, around 50% falls within the top ten clones. Taken from the germline V gene, the CDR1 and CDR2 loops are ENHRY and SYGVKD. The CDR3 holds 14 amino acids from the cysteine to the phenylalanine. Left in the record is the CDR3 DNA by itself, 42 bases read in frame from the first base. Here V drops 3 bases and J drops 3 bases, and the junction holds 1 base not matched to any gene.

This clonotype was detected only a few times. Its target antigen remains unknown. One base away there is no much larger clone; base qualities are not given. The rearranged segments are TRBV10-3 and TRBJ2-5; 10 bases in the junction line up with TRBD1. The origin of this receptor is a human donor in good health (CMV status not recorded). Some clones in this sample may be carry-over from other donors' samples. The sample here was cultured PBMCs, taken from culture after CMV antigen stimulation. The CDR3 region: CAISEGTGEETQYF. The DNA sequence is TGTGCCATCAGTGAAGGGACAGGGGAAGAGACCCAGTACTTC.